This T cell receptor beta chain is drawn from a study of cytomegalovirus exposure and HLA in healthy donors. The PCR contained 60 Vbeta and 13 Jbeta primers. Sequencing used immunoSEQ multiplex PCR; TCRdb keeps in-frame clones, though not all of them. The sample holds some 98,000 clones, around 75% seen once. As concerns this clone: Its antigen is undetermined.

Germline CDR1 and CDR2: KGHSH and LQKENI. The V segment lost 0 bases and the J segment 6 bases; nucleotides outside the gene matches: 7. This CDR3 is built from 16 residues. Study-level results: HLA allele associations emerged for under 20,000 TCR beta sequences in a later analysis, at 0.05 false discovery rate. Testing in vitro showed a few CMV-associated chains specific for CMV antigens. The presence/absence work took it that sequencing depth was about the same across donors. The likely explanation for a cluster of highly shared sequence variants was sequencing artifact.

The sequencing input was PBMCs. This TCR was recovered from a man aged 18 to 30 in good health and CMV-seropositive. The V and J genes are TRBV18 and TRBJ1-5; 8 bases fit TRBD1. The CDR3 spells CASSPPDRAKGQPQHF. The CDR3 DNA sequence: TGTGCCAGCTCACCACCGGACAGGGCGAAAGGTCAGCCCCAGCATTTT.